This entry lists 10 T cell receptor beta chains sequenced from one sample in a study of OX40 agonist ivuxolimab in advanced cancers. Generated by immunoSEQ multiplex PCR, the TCRdb table keeps only in-frame clones and is missing some. Counted here are 60,000 to 80,000 clones, 81% occurring once; the ten biggest clones make up over 4%. The source material was CD4+ or CD8+ T cells sorted from blood, sampled in a trial of the OX40 agonist ivuxolimab. The receptors originated from an adult with an advanced solid tumor such as melanoma, head and neck, liver or kidney cancer.

The chain is built from TRBV7-3 and TRBJ1-1, with TRBD1 identical over 11 bases. Germline assignment: CDR1 SGHTA and CDR2 FQGTGA. This CDR3 has 16 residues. V was clipped by 4 bases and J by 3 bases; unmatched bases: 7. CDR3 residues: CASSSGQGVRDTEAFF. CDR3 in DNA: TGTGCCAGCAGCTCGGGACAGGGGGTTCGTGACACTGAAGCTTTCTTT.

The CDR3 is CASRSRNSYEQYF. The CDR3 nucleotides are TGTGCCAGTAGGAGTCGTAATTCCTACGAGCAGTACTTC. This chain uses TRBV19 with TRBJ2-7, with D hard to call. The V gene lost 6 bases and the J gene lost 1 base, with 10 bases spanning the gap. Germline CDR1 reads LNHDA; CDR2 reads SQIVND (reference sequence). The CDR3 totals 13 residues. The full variable domain, with the rest looked up from reference TRBV19 and TRBJ2-7, is DGGITQSPKYLFRKEGQNVTLSCEQNLNHDAMYWYRQDPGQGLRLIYYSQIVNDFQKGDIAEGYSVSREKKESFPLTVTSAQKNPTAFYLCASRSRNSYEQYFGPGTRLTVT.

The rearrangement uses TRBV6-5 and TRBJ1-3; no firm D call. Germline assignment: CDR1 MNHEY and CDR2 SVGAGI. Trimming cost V 5 bases and J 0 bases, with 2 bases left between them. The CDR3 consists of 12 residues. CDR3 amino acids: CASSPSGNTIYF. The CDR3 DNA reads TGTGCCAGCAGTCCCTCTGGAAACACCATATATTTT.

The chain links TRBV5-6 to TRBJ2-7; 9 nucleotides align to TRBD2. The CDR3 extends over 15 amino acids. Trimming took 4 bases from V and 4 from J; bases not matched to a gene: 9. Per the germline V gene, CDR1 is SGHDT and CDR2 is YYEEEE. Here the CDR3 DNA reads TGTGCCAGCAGCCAGCCCGCTAGCGGGGTATACGAGCAGTACTTC. Residues: CASSQPASGVYEQYF.

This chain uses TRBV11-3 with TRBJ1-1, with a tentative D call TRBD1 (5 bases). V lost 3 bases, J lost 0 bases, and 11 bases lay in between. Germline CDR1 SGHNT, CDR2 YENEEA. The CDR3 runs to 15 residues. Written as DNA, the CDR3 is TGTGCCAGCAGCTTGGGGGGTAACATGAACACTGAAGCTTTCTTT. Its translation is CASSLGGNMNTEAFF.

V is TRBV7-9 and J is TRBJ2-2; no clear D gene. The V gene's germline CDR1 is SEHNR and CDR2 FQNEAQ (reference sequence). Deletions cut 5 bases from V and 6 bases from J, with 22 bases between. This CDR3 comprises 17 residues. CDR3 region: CASSQEAPGSSAGELFF. The CDR3 DNA sequence: TGTGCCAGCAGCCAAGAGGCTCCAGGCTCATCTGCCGGGGAGCTGTTTTTT.

V is TRBV2 and J is TRBJ2-2; D may correspond to TRBD1 or TRBD2 (5 bases each). Trimming took 4 bases from V and 4 from J, leaving 10 bases between them. The CDR3 loop spans 14 amino acids. CDR1 and CDR2 from the germline V gene are SNHLY and FYNNEI. CDR3 sequence reads: CASSAVGTTGELFF. In nucleotides, the CDR3 is TGTGCCAGCAGTGCTGTGGGGACCACCGGGGAGCTGTTTTTT.

The genes are TRBV5-1 and TRBJ2-1; D is ambiguous. The CDR3 contains 11 residues. The V end lost 2 bases, the J end lost 8 bases, and 5 bases lay between the germline ends. Germline assignment: CDR1 SGHRS and CDR2 YFSETQ. The CDR3 coding sequence is TGCGCCAGCAGCTTTATGTATGAGCAGTTCTTC. The encoded protein is CASSFMYEQFF.

The rearrangement uses TRBV5-8 and TRBJ2-7; TRBD2 agrees at 8 bases. CDR3 size: 16 residues. After removal of 0 bases from V and 3 bases from J, the junction contained 8 bases not matched to a gene. Germline CDR1 reads SGHTS; CDR2 reads YDEGEE. DNA of the CDR3: TGTGCCAGCAGCTTGGCCCCTAGCGGGTGGGGCTACGAGCAGTACTTC. Protein: CASSLAPSGWGYEQYF.

This chain uses TRBV4-2 with TRBJ2-2; weak D call: TRBD2 (5 bases). Germline V gene sequence: CDR1 LGHNA, CDR2 YNFKEQ. Trimming removed 4 bases at V and 0 bases at J, with 6 bases between. The CDR3 runs to 14 residues. CDR3 bases: TGTGCCAGCAGCCCCGGGACGAACACCGGGGAGCTGTTTTTT. It codes for CASSPGTNTGELFF.